One sample yielded the 14 T cell receptor beta chains listed below, sequenced in a study of blood T cell repertoires in COVID-19. Profiling relied on immunoSEQ multiplex PCR, and the TCRdb table lists in-frame clones only, not all of them. The sample lists nearly 35,000 clones, about 85% occurring once. The sample taken for sequencing was peripheral blood. The receptors stem from a human donor with acute or convalescent COVID-19. The donor label of this sample is uncertain.

A word on this clone: At one of its ends the junction is not consistent with the germline gene, which may arise from a read error. J is TRBJ1-5 and V is TRBV2; no definite D call. This CDR3 has 15 amino acids. Germline loops: CDR1 SNHLY, CDR2 FYNNEI. The CDR3 sequence: CASREGRHSNQPQHF. In nucleotides, the CDR3 is TGTGCCAGCAGGGAAGGGCGACACTCCAATCAGCCCCAGCATTTT.

The chain employs TRBV4-1 and TRBJ2-1; 10 bases map to TRBD2. The CDR3 is made up of 16 amino acids. The J segment lost 6 bases and the V segment lost 1 base, leaving 6 bases of the junction unmatched. Germline V gives CDR1 MGHRA, CDR2 YSYEKL. CDR3 region: CASSQGLAGAINEQFF. Written as DNA, the CDR3 is TGCGCCAGCAGCCAAGGACTAGCGGGTGCAATCAATGAGCAGTTCTTC.

The chain is built from TRBV19 and TRBJ2-3; D not resolved. V dropped 6 bases and J dropped 1 base, with 11 bases sitting between them. The CDR3 sequence is 14 residues long. CDR1 is LNHDA, CDR2 SQIVND, per germline (reference sequence). CDR3 nucleotides: TGTGCCAGTAGCTCTGCCCCGGGCACAGATACGCAGTATTTT. This encodes CASSSAPGTDTQYF.

V gene TRBV24-1 combines with J gene TRBJ2-5; TRBD1 matches 7 bases. CDR1 KGHDR and CDR2 SFDVKD come from the germline V gene. After removal of 4 bases from V and 0 bases from J, the junction contained 4 bases not matched to a gene. CDR3 length: 15 amino acids. Here the CDR3 reads CATSDSGQHQETQYF. CDR3 in DNA: TGTGCCACCAGTGACTCGGGACAGCACCAAGAGACCCAGTACTTC.

The CDR3 DNA reads TGTGCCAGCAGCCTAGACACCCCGACGCGGACCGGGGAGCTGTTTTTT. Residues: CASSLDTPTRTGELFF. The chain combines TRBV3-1 (or the pseudogene TRBV3-2) with TRBJ2-2; D not certain. Germline V gene data show CDR1 as LGHDT and CDR2 as YNNKEL (reference sequence). The V end lost 4 bases, the J end lost 5 bases, and 17 bases lay between the germline ends. The CDR3 contains 16 residues.

The rearrangement joins TRBV3-1 (or the pseudogene TRBV3-2) to TRBJ1-3; 7 bases match TRBD1. Looked up from germline, CDR1 is LGHDT and CDR2 is YNNKEL (reference sequence). The CDR3 loop spans 16 amino acids. V dropped 1 base and J dropped 4; count of bases not matched to a gene: 7. The CDR3 bases are TGTGCCAGCAGCCAAGGGTCAGGGGGATCAGGAAACACCATATATTTT. Its translation is CASSQGSGGSGNTIYF.

This rearrangement joins TRBV6-5 to TRBJ1-3, with D uncertain. Trimming left V 6 bases short and J 0 bases short, with 12 bases between. This CDR3 contains 15 residues. Germline CDR1 MNHEY, CDR2 SVGAGI. The CDR3 DNA follows: TGTGCCAGCAGCAGCGGGATAAACTCTGGAAACACCATATATTTT. As protein: CASSSGINSGNTIYF.

The CDR3 nucleotides are TGTGCCAGCAGCCCTTTCGGAGGGTCAGATGTAAACATTCAGTACTTC. It specifies CASSPFGGSDVNIQYF. The chain has TRBV11-2 and TRBJ2-4, with D perhaps TRBD2 (6 bases). The CDR3 spans 16 residues. Germline lookup yields CDR1 SGHAT and CDR2 FQNNGV. V lost 5 bases, J lost 6 bases, and 20 bases lay in between.

The chain has TRBV7-9 and TRBJ1-2, with D maybe TRBD1 (5 bases). The CDR3 contains 14 residues. CDR1 SEHNR and CDR2 FQNEAQ come from the germline V gene (reference sequence). V gave up 5 bases and J gave up 3 bases, with 13 bases separating them. The DNA of the CDR3 is TGTGCCAGCAGCCAAGGGGCAGGATACTATGGCTACACCTTC. This translates into CASSQGAGYYGYTF.

The chain is built from TRBV24-1 and TRBJ2-2, with 11 bases lining up with TRBD1. This CDR3 spans 16 amino acids. Trimming took 4 bases from V and 4 from J; bases not matched to a gene: 4. CDR1 and CDR2 (germline): KGHDR, SFDVKD. This chain's CDR3 is CATSDAGTGGTGELFF. CDR3 in DNA: TGTGCCACCAGTGACGCCGGGACAGGGGGCACCGGGGAGCTGTTTTTT.

The V and J genes are TRBV6-6 and TRBJ2-1; 10 bases fit TRBD1. The CDR3 consists of 12 residues. The germline CDR1 and CDR2 sequences are MNHNY and SVGAGI (reference sequence). J gave up 6 bases and V 8 bases, and 1 base lay outside the gene matches. In nucleotides, the CDR3 is TGTGCCAGCCGGACAGGGGGCAATGAGCAGTTCTTC. It translates to CASRTGGNEQFF.

The chain couples TRBV27 to TRBJ1-2; possible D gene TRBD1, 5 bases. The CDR3 is 13 amino acids. Deletions cut 4 bases from V and 7 bases from J, with 13 bases between. The V gene's germline CDR1 is MNHEY and CDR2 SMNVEV (reference sequence). CDR3 amino acids: CASSSQGTSGYTF. The CDR3 region has the DNA TGTGCCAGCAGTTCCCAGGGTACAAGTGGCTACACCTTC.

The V gene is TRBV11-3, the J gene TRBJ1-2; 8 bases line up with TRBD1. The length of the CDR3 is 12 residues. J lost 8 bases, V lost 4 bases, and 3 bases had no gene match. Germline assignment: CDR1 SGHNT and CDR2 YENEEA. The CDR3 loop is CASSSDRGGYTF. The CDR3 nucleotides read TGTGCCAGCAGCTCCGACAGGGGAGGCTACACCTTC.

This chain connects TRBV6-5 to TRBJ1-2, with D perhaps TRBD1 (5 bases). The CDR3 contains 12 residues. The V gene lost 7 bases and the J gene lost 8 bases, with 14 bases spanning the gap. Germline assignment: CDR1 MNHEY and CDR2 SVGAGI. DNA for the CDR3: TGTGCCAGCAACCGTGGAGGGGAAGGCTACACCTTC. This sequence encodes CASNRGGEGYTF.